This T cell receptor beta chain originates from a study of blood T cell repertoires in COVID-19. Study information: Both acute and convalescent COVID-19 samples were obtained from the United States, Italy and Spain. T cells, B-cell-depleted T cells, or PBMCs provided the cDNA or gDNA that served as material.

V lost 5 bases, J lost 5 bases, and 9 bases lay in between. In germline, CDR1 is LNHDA, CDR2 SQIVND (reference sequence). The CDR3 has 12 amino acids. Authors' data handling: The assay estimated nucleated cells by amplifying reference gene primers. Some clones are missing from TCRdb's copy, which holds only in-frame ones; the method was immunoSEQ multiplex PCR. V, J and clone size are those of that table, while D and trimming were read from the DNA. The sample lists tens of thousands of clones, around 90% seen once, with roughly 1.2% in the top ten. The sequencing input was peripheral blood. The chain couples TRBV19 to TRBJ1-2; D is perhaps TRBD1 (6 bases). The TCR originated in a man between 60 and 70 years old with acute or convalescent COVID-19. CDR3 protein: CASSDRLYGYTF. The CDR3, as DNA: TGTGCCAGTAGTGACAGGCTTTATGGCTACACCTTC.